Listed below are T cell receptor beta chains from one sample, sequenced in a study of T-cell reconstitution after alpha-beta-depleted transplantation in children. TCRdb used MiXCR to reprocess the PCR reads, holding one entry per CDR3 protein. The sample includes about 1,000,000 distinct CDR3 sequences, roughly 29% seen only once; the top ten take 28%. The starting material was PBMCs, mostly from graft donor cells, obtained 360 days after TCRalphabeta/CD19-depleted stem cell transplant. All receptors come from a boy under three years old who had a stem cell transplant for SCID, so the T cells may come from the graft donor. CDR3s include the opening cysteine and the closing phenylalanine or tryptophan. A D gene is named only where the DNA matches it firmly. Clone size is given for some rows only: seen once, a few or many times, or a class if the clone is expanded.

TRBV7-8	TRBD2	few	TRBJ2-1	TGTGCCAGCAGCTTAGAGCGCGGGGGGGCCCGTGATGAGCAGTTCTTC	CASSLERGGARDEQFF
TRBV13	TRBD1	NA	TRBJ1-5	TGTGCCAGCAGCCGACAAGACAGGGGACGAAAGGGGCAGCCCCAGCATTTT	CASSRQDRGRKGQPQHF
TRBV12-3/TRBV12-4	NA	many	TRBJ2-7	TGTGCCAGCAGTTTAATCACCCACTACGAGCAGTACTTC	CASSLITHYEQYF
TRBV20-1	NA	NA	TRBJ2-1	TGCAGTGCTAGACAGGGTAACTACAATGAGCAGTTCTTC	CSARQGNYNEQFF
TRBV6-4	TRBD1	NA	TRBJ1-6	TGTGCCAGCAGTGACGGGACAGTCCTATCAAATTCACCCCTCCACTTT	CASSDGTVLSNSPLHF
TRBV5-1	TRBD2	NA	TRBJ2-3	TGCGCCAGCAGCCGCGGACTAGCGGGGGGGCTGGGCACAGATACGCAGTATTTT	CASSRGLAGGLGTDTQYF
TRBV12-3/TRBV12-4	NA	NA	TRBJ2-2	TGTGCCAGCAGTTCCAGCTGGAACACCGGGGAGCTGTTTTTT	CASSSSWNTGELFF
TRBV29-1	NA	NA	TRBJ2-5	TGCAGCGTTGAAGCCAAAGAGACCCAGTACTTC	CSVEAKETQYF
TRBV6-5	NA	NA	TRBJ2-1	TGTGCCAGCAGTTACCGGCCCAGGGGTGAGCAGTTCTTC	CASSYRPRGEQFF
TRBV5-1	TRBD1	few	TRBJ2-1	TGCGCCAGCAGCTTTTCCCCTTGGCAGGGGGCTTACAATGAGCAGTTCTTC	CASSFSPWQGAYNEQFF